This T cell receptor (beta chain) originates from a study of T cell clonotyping in hematopoietic cell transplantation. Study as a whole: Cytoreduction preceded collection of pretransplant recipient samples.

Stated time point: recipient sample about 28 days before transplant, after cytoreduction. Study-wide results and caveats: Higher Inverse Simpson Index values in graft donor and pretransplant recipient predicted broader posttransplant TCR diversity.

This clone was recorded only once. Its antigen is undetermined. Trimming took off 5 bases at V and 0 bases at J, with 16 bases between the two ends. The CDR3 runs 15 residues. Germline-derived CDR1 and CDR2 are GTSNPN and SVGIG (reference sequence). Only in-frame clones appear in the TCRdb table, and some are missing; sequencing was by immunoSEQ multiplex PCR. The data show some 30,000 clones, about 70% seen once. Sequencing was performed on peripheral blood mononuclear cells, taken before stem cell transplant. The chain employs TRBV30 and TRBJ1-2; TRBD1 is a possible D gene (5 bases). This clonotype was sampled from a man over 45 with myelodysplastic syndrome. Some clones in this sample may be carry-over from other donors' samples. For the CDR3, the DNA is TGTGCCTGGCGCCGGGACCGAGAGTCTAACTATGGCTACACCTTC. Translation: CAWRRDRESNYGYTF.